This TCR beta chain was documented in a study of T cells in Graves' hyperthyroidism and ophthalmopathy. For the study at large: Peripheral blood was collected at initial diagnosis, before any treatment. Whole-study results and caveats: Ophthalmopathy could be told apart from stable hyperthyroidism with a 13 V-J model. A median about 6.2 months before onset, the model predicted ophthalmopathy. In the blood, most expanded thyroid clonotypes above 0.001 appeared as well.

With regard to this clonotype: Its antigen is not identified.

The CDR3 has 16 residues. The V end lost 3 bases, the J end lost 0 bases, and 12 bases lay between the germline ends. Researchers took RNA transcripts and amplified the TCR beta CDR3 regions from them. The HTBI primer set drove a first-round RT-PCR of the TCR CDR3. TCRdb re-called the multiplex PCR reads through MiXCR, storing one row per CDR3 protein. The sample lists approximately 690,000 distinct CDR3 sequences; 13% to 15% were seen once. The chain uses TRBV12-3 or TRBV12-4 and TRBJ2-4; D unresolved. The specimen was blood. This clonotype originated in a woman aged 50 to 60 with Graves' ophthalmopathy. CDR3 region: CASSFTSGKAKNIQYF. In DNA, the CDR3 is TGTGCCAGCAGTTTTACTTCCGGAAAAGCCAAAAACATTCAGTACTTC.